The rows below give T cell receptor beta chains drawn from one sample of a study of blood T cell repertoires in COVID-19. The repertoire was sequenced with immunoSEQ multiplex PCR; TCRdb's copy has only in-frame clones and lacks some. The sample has some 300,000 clones; 85% to 95% are singletons. The specimen was PBMCs or T cells enriched from blood (not recorded which). These receptors all stem from a young woman who had been exposed to COVID-19. CDR3s include the opening cysteine and the closing phenylalanine or tryptophan. The D gene is left open where the match is weak. Expanded clones are given a class, and other clones once, few, many or no size at all.

clone size	D gene	V gene	J gene	CDR3 protein	CDR3 DNA
-	TRBD1	TRBV2	TRBJ1-1	CASSELASGTGVDEAFF	TGTGCCAGCAGTGAGTTGGCTTCCGGGACAGGGGTTGATGAAGCTTTCTTT
once	-	TRBV2	TRBJ2-5	CASRPEIETQYF	TGTGCCAGCAGACCGGAGATAGAGACCCAGTACTTC
-	TRBD1	TRBV7-9	TRBJ1-2	CASSPRPGQINYGYTF	TGTGCCAGCAGCCCAAGACCGGGACAGATCAACTATGGCTACACCTTC
-	-	TRBV6-5	TRBJ1-6	CASRSRLTYNSPLHF	TGTGCCAGCAGATCTAGGTTGACCTATAATTCACCCCTCCACTTT
once	TRBD1	TRBV6-1	TRBJ1-3	CASSETAGGSGNTIYF	TGTGCCAGCAGTGAGACGGCAGGGGGATCTGGAAACACCATATATTTT
-	-	TRBV29-1	TRBJ2-7	CSVGPSTGYEQYF	TGCAGCGTGGGGCCAAGTACAGGCTACGAGCAGTACTTC
-	-	TRBV10-3	TRBJ1-2	CAISEGGPFHGYTF	TGTGCCATCAGTGAGGGCGGCCCATTCCATGGCTACACCTTC
-	-	TRBV11-2	TRBJ1-1	CASSSQGGAALNTEAFF	TGTGCCAGCAGCTCACAGGGAGGGGCTGCTCTAAACACTGAAGCTTTCTTT
-	TRBD1	TRBV7-8	TRBJ1-5	CASSPGTDQPQHF	TGTGCCAGCAGCCCGGGGACAGATCAGCCCCAGCATTTT
-	TRBD1	TRBV4-1	TRBJ2-7	CASSPRRQGTYEQYF	TGCGCCAGCAGCCCGAGGCGACAGGGGACCTACGAGCAGTACTTC
-	-	TRBV7-8	TRBJ2-7	CASSLARVPRSYEQYF	TGTGCCAGCAGCTTAGCTAGAGTCCCCCGCTCCTACGAGCAGTACTTC
-	-	TRBV10-3	TRBJ2-7	CAISETQDSLRLYEQYF	TGTGCCATCAGTGAGACCCAAGACTCCTTACGGTTATACGAGCAGTACTTC
-	TRBD1	TRBV30	TRBJ1-3	CAWAPQGRLLSSGNTIYF	TGTGCCTGGGCTCCACAGGGGCGACTTCTCTCCTCTGGAAACACCATATATTTT
-	-	TRBV15	TRBJ2-3	CATSRDPGSDTQYF	TGTGCCACCAGCAGAGATCCGGGATCCGATACGCAGTATTTT
-	TRBD2	TRBV24-1	TRBJ2-3	CATSESGGTDTQYF	TGTGCCACCAGTGAAAGCGGGGGCACAGATACGCAGTATTTT
-	TRBD1	TRBV30	TRBJ2-5	CARQGSETQYF	TGTGCCCGACAGGGATCCGAGACCCAGTACTTC
-	TRBD1	TRBV24-1	TRBJ2-7	CATSDPSPGTGNPYEQYF	TGTGCCACCAGTGATCCGTCCCCAGGGACAGGCAATCCCTACGAGCAGTACTTC
-	TRBD1	TRBV9	TRBJ1-5	CASSPTGGHQPQHF	TGTGCCAGCAGCCCGACAGGGGGCCATCAGCCCCAGCATTTT
once	TRBD2	TRBV25-1	TRBJ2-2	CASSAPPGGADTGELFF	TGTGCCAGCAGTGCCCCCCCCGGGGGGGCGGACACCGGGGAGCTGTTTTTT
-	-	TRBV7-3	TRBJ1-6	CASSLGVSGSPLHF	TGTGCCAGCAGCCTCGGGGTGTCTGGGTCACCCCTCCACTTT
-	TRBD1	TRBV24-1	TRBJ1-5	CATSSGRGFQQPQHF	TGTGCCACCAGTTCGGGCAGGGGGTTCCAACAGCCCCAGCATTTT
once	-	TRBV2	TRBJ1-2	CASSEGRTEGYTF	TGTGCCAGCAGTGAAGGCCGGACAGAAGGCTACACCTTC
-	TRBD1	TRBV5-1	TRBJ1-1	CASSGGTALNTEAFF	TGCGCCAGCAGCGGCGGGACAGCCCTGAACACTGAAGCTTTCTTT
-	-	TRBV24-1	TRBJ1-1	CATSVQRGGDTEAFF	TGTGCCACCAGTGTTCAGCGGGGAGGGGACACTGAAGCTTTCTTT
-	TRBD2	TRBV18	TRBJ2-3	CASSPERGTDTQYF	TGTGCCAGCTCACCCGAGCGGGGAACAGATACGCAGTATTTT
-	TRBD1	TRBV3-1/TRBV3-2	TRBJ2-7	CASSQAGQGFFSYEQYF	TGTGCCAGCAGCCAGGCGGGACAGGGCTTCTTCTCCTACGAGCAGTACTTC
-	-	TRBV9	TRBJ1-1	CASTLDGNTEAFF	TGTGCCAGCACCCTAGACGGAAACACTGAAGCTTTCTTT
once	TRBD2	TRBV3-1/TRBV3-2	TRBJ2-4	CASSLPSGGRNIQYF	TGTGCCAGCAGCCTCCCTAGCGGGGGCCGAAACATTCAGTACTTC
-	-	TRBV9	TRBJ1-2	CASSGTGYGYTF	TGTGCCAGCAGCGGAACAGGGTATGGCTACACCTTC
-	-	TRBV5-1	TRBJ1-4	CASSLYRGLNEKLFF	TGCGCCAGCAGCTTGTATAGGGGTCTCAATGAAAAACTGTTTTTT
-	-	TRBV29-1	TRBJ1-3	CSANPLRPGNTIYF	TGCAGCGCAAACCCCTTGAGGCCGGGAAACACCATATATTTT
-	-	TRBV27	TRBJ1-2	CASRSGDTYGYTF	TGTGCCAGCAGATCAGGGGATACCTATGGCTACACCTTC
-	TRBD1	TRBV4-1	TRBJ1-3	CASSQDSLSPYRGSSGNTIYF	TGCGCCAGCAGCCAAGACTCCCTTTCCCCTTACAGGGGGAGCTCTGGAAACACCATATATTTT
-	-	TRBV13	TRBJ2-1	CASSSTWTAREQFF	TGTGCCAGCAGCTCTACTTGGACAGCTCGTGAGCAGTTCTTC
-	TRBD1	TRBV5-1	TRBJ1-1	CASSSIDRGTEAFF	TGCGCCAGCAGCTCTATTGACAGGGGCACTGAAGCTTTCTTT
-	-	TRBV5-1	TRBJ1-2	CASSPTTGVRYGYTF	TGCGCCAGCAGCCCCACGACAGGCGTGCGCTATGGCTACACCTTC
-	-	TRBV21-1	TRBJ2-1	CASSKEEGPHYNEQFF	TGTGCCAGCAGCAAAGAGGAGGGACCACACTACAATGAGCAGTTCTTC
-	TRBD1	TRBV7-3	TRBJ1-1	CASSRQGSTNTEAFF	TGTGCCAGCAGCAGACAGGGGTCGACGAACACTGAAGCTTTCTTT
-	-	TRBV2	TRBJ1-2	CASSEGQGGGYTF	TGTGCCAGCAGTGAAGGTCAGGGAGGGGGCTACACCTTC
once	TRBD2	TRBV10-3	TRBJ2-1	CAISQAGGSYNEQFF	TGTGCCATCAGCCAAGCGGGGGGTTCCTACAATGAGCAGTTCTTC
-	TRBD1	TRBV6-1	TRBJ2-7	CASSEGTGGSHEQYF	TGTGCCAGCAGCGAAGGGACAGGGGGCTCCCACGAGCAGTACTTC
-	-	TRBV27	TRBJ1-6	CASSLSTEGDSPLHF	TGTGCCAGCAGTTTATCGACAGAAGGGGACTCGCCCCTCCACTTT
-	TRBD2	TRBV9	TRBJ2-1	CASASPSGGVNNEQFF	TGTGCCAGTGCATCCCCTAGCGGGGGGGTCAACAATGAGCAGTTCTTC
-	-	TRBV20-1	TRBJ1-2	CSAQGHYGYTF	TGCAGTGCCCAGGGGCACTATGGCTACACCTTC
-	-	TRBV3-1/TRBV3-2	TRBJ2-3	CASSQFAVGGDTQYF	TGTGCCAGCAGCCAATTCGCGGTAGGTGGAGATACGCAGTATTTT
-	TRBD2	TRBV11-2	TRBJ2-5	CASSFEAGGETQYF	TGTGCCAGCAGCTTTGAGGCGGGGGGAGAGACCCAGTACTTC
-	TRBD1	TRBV5-1	TRBJ1-1	CASSLGTGERTEAFF	TGCGCCAGCAGCTTGGGGACAGGGGAGCGCACTGAAGCTTTCTTT
-	-	TRBV6-5	TRBJ1-5	CASSSVGGSNQPQHF	TGTGCCAGCAGCTCCGTCGGGGGTAGCAATCAGCCCCAGCATTTT
-	TRBD1	TRBV19	TRBJ1-1	CASSTGTGSTEAFF	TGTGCCAGTAGTACTGGGACAGGCTCCACTGAAGCTTTCTTT
-	-	TRBV25-1	TRBJ2-1	CASSEQGWAYNEQFF	TGTGCCAGCAGTGAACAGGGGTGGGCCTACAATGAGCAGTTCTTC
-	-	TRBV9	TRBJ1-5	CASSVGLGNQPQHF	TGTGCCAGCAGCGTAGGACTGGGCAATCAGCCCCAGCATTTT
-	TRBD2	TRBV2	TRBJ2-5	CASSPGLAGVAGETQYF	TGTGCCAGCAGCCCGGGACTAGCGGGGGTAGCGGGAGAGACCCAGTACTTC
-	TRBD1	TRBV7-6	TRBJ1-1	CASSLDRANTEAFF	TGTGCCAGCAGCTTGGACAGGGCTAACACTGAAGCTTTCTTT
-	-	TRBV24-1	TRBJ1-2	CATSDPPGGMPYGYTF	TGTGCCACCAGTGATCCCCCCGGAGGGATGCCCTATGGCTACACCTTC
-	-	TRBV7-8	TRBJ2-3	CASSLSPQGYPRGTDTQYF	TGTGCCAGCAGCTTAAGTCCCCAGGGTTACCCTAGAGGCACAGATACGCAGTATTTT
-	-	TRBV4-1	TRBJ1-6	CASSQDNRVANSPLHF	TGCGCCAGCAGCCAAGATAACAGGGTCGCTAATTCACCCCTCCACTTT
-	-	TRBV19	TRBJ2-3	CASSMDRGTDTQYF	TGTGCCAGTAGTATGGATCGGGGCACAGATACGCAGTATTTT
-	-	TRBV10-3	TRBJ2-5	CAISESLLGGETQYF	TGTGCCATCAGTGAGTCGCTCCTTGGGGGGGAGACCCAGTACTTC
-	-	TRBV4-3	TRBJ1-2	CASSQDPVGARGYTF	TGCGCCAGCAGCCAAGATCCCGTGGGGGCGCGGGGCTACACCTTC